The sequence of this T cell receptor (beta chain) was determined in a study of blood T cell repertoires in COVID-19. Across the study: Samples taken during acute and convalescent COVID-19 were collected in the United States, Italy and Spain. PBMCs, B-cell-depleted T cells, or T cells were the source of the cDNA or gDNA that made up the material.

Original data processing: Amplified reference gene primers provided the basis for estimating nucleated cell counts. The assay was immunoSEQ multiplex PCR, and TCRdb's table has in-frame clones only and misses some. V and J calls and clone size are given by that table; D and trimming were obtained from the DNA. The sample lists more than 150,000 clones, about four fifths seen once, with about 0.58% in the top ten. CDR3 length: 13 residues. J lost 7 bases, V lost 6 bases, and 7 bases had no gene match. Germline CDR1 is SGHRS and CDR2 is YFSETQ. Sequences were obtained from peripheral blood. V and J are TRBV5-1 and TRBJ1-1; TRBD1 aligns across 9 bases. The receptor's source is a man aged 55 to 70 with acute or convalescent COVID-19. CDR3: CASNVPGQGEAFF. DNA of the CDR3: TGCGCCAGCAACGTTCCGGGACAGGGTGAAGCTTTCTTT.